These 21 T cell receptor beta chains were sequenced from one sample in a study of OX40 agonist ivuxolimab in advanced cancers. Method: immunoSEQ multiplex PCR; TCRdb's copy keeps in-frame clones and lacks some. The sample records under 95,000 clones, more than 85% being singletons. The sequencing used CD4+ or CD8+ T cells sorted from blood, collected in a trial of the OX40 agonist ivuxolimab. The receptors were gathered from an adult with an advanced solid tumor such as melanoma, head and neck, liver or kidney cancer.

The rearrangement joins TRBV5-1 to TRBJ2-7; 7 nucleotides align to TRBD1. Losses at the gene ends were 4 bases for V and 3 bases for J; bases not matched to a gene: 4. The germline V gene has CDR1 SGHRS and CDR2 YFSETQ. The CDR3 is made up of 13 amino acids. Here the CDR3 DNA reads TGCGCCAGCAGCCCGGGACAGTTCTACGAGCAGTACTTC. Protein product: CASSPGQFYEQYF.

The chain has TRBV25-1 and TRBJ1-2, with D possibly matching TRBD1 (5 bases). The CDR3 consists of 16 residues. V gave up 4 bases and J gave up 5 bases, with 20 bases separating them. Germline V gene lookup returns CDR1 MGHDK and CDR2 SYGVNS. CDR3 sequence (DNA): TGTGCCAGCAGTGTTACGGCTGGGGGGGAGTTGTATGGCTACACCTTC. Its protein product is CASSVTAGGELYGYTF.

V usage is TRBV4-1 and J usage is TRBJ2-5; D might be TRBD2 (5 bases). CDR3 length equals 15 residues. CDR1 and CDR2 from the germline V gene are MGHRA and YSYEKL. Trimming left V 1 base short and J 5 bases short, with 14 bases between. CDR3 bases: TGCGCCAGCAGCCAAGTATGGACTGTTTCGGAGACCCAGTACTTC. This translates into CASSQVWTVSETQYF.

This chain uses TRBV5-1 with TRBJ1-1, with TRBD1 identical over 8 bases. The CDR3 totals 14 residues. Per the germline V gene, CDR1 is SGHRS and CDR2 is YFSETQ. The J segment lost 8 bases and the V segment lost 3 bases, leaving 9 bases of the junction unmatched. The CDR3, as DNA: TGCGCCAGCAGCTCTGGGACAGGCGATGTAGAAGCTTTCTTT. Protein sequence: CASSSGTGDVEAFF.

The J gene is TRBJ2-7, the V gene TRBV7-8, with D tentatively TRBD2 (5 bases). The CDR3 is 15 residues long. The V end was cut by 0 bases, the J end by 3 bases, with 12 bases between. Germline CDR1 SGHVS, CDR2 FQNEAQ. The CDR3 nucleotides read TGTGCCAGCAGCTTAGCGTACTTGGGGAGCTACGAGCAGTACTTC. It encodes CASSLAYLGSYEQYF.

The gene calls are TRBV15 and TRBJ2-1, with 10 bases aligning to TRBD2. V dropped 1 base and J dropped 4; count of bases not matched to a gene: 4. CDR1 is LNHNV and CDR2 is YYDKDF in the germline V gene (reference sequence). The CDR3 spans 16 residues. CDR3 loop: CATSRGNSGGYNEQFF. CDR3 nucleotides: TGTGCCACCAGCAGAGGGAATAGCGGGGGGTACAATGAGCAGTTCTTC.

The chain links TRBV4-1 to TRBJ1-3; D may be TRBD1 (5 bases). The length of the CDR3 is 15 residues. V lost 0 bases and J lost 2, with 8 bases in between. From germline, CDR1 is MGHRA and CDR2 YSYEKL. The CDR3, as DNA: TGCGCCAGCAGCCAAGATAGGGGCCCTGGAAACACCATATATTTT. This codes for CASSQDRGPGNTIYF.

V and J are TRBV6-5 and TRBJ2-7, with 9 nucleotides matching TRBD1. The CDR3 loop spans 14 amino acids. V was pared by 6 bases and J by 7 bases, with 10 bases of the junction left unmatched. Per germline, CDR1 MNHEY and CDR2 SVGAGI. The CDR3 loop is CASSPGTGHQEQYF. The CDR3 DNA is TGTGCCAGCAGCCCCGGGACAGGGCACCAAGAGCAGTACTTC.

The chain employs TRBV6-5 and TRBJ1-1; TRBD1 is a possible D gene (5 bases). Germline CDR1 and CDR2: MNHEY and SVGAGI. The CDR3 is 13 amino acids. V lost 2 bases to trimming and J lost 5 bases, with 9 bases between them. The CDR3 loop reads CASSYGGETEAFF. The CDR3 bases are TGTGCCAGCAGTTACGGAGGGGAAACTGAAGCTTTCTTT.

The chain links TRBV11-2 to TRBJ2-1; D remains ambiguous. This CDR3 region has 13 residues. V dropped 1 base and J dropped 5 bases, with 6 bases sitting between them. Germline V CDR1 and CDR2: SGHAT, FQNNGV. The CDR3 sequence is CASSLGPNNEQFF. CDR3 nucleotide sequence: TGTGCCAGCAGCTTAGGGCCTAACAATGAGCAGTTCTTC.

V and J are TRBV5-6 and TRBJ1-2; tentatively, D is TRBD1 (5 bases). V lost 0 bases and J lost 3, with 15 bases in between. The germline V gene encodes CDR1 SGHDT and CDR2 YYEEEE. This CDR3 has 16 residues. The CDR3 nucleotides are TGTGCCAGCAGCTTGGCCCCCGTAGGCAGGGACTATGGCTACACCTTC. It encodes CASSLAPVGRDYGYTF. The entire variable domain, with the rest obtained from reference TRBV5-6 and TRBJ1-2, is as follows: DAGVTQSPTHLIKTRGQQVTLRCSPKSGHDTVSWYQQALGQGPQFIFQYYEEEERQRGNFPDRFSGHQFPNYSSELNVNALLLGDSALYLCASSLAPVGRDYGYTFGSGTRLTVV.

The V call is TRBV6-5, the J call TRBJ2-5; 7 bases agree with TRBD2. The CDR3 is 15 amino acids. CDR1 MNHEY and CDR2 SVGAGI come from the germline V gene. J lost 0 bases, V lost 0 bases, and 1 base had no gene match. The CDR3 sequence: CASSYSAGDQETQYF. The CDR3, as DNA: TGTGCCAGCAGTTACTCCGCGGGAGACCAAGAGACCCAGTACTTC.

V is TRBV6-1 and J is TRBJ1-1; D not resolved. Trimming left V 0 bases short and J 4 bases short, with 6 bases between. Germline loops: CDR1 MNHNS, CDR2 SASEGT. The CDR3 extends over 13 amino acids. DNA of the CDR3: TGTGCCAGCAGTGAAGCGCGGGGCACTGAAGCTTTCTTT. It translates to CASSEARGTEAFF.

The chain employs TRBV6-5 and TRBJ2-5; no reliable D call. This CDR3 comprises 14 residues. CDR1 MNHEY and CDR2 SVGAGI come from the germline V gene. V was trimmed by 4 bases and J by 5 bases, leaving 14 bases between them. CDR3 loop: CASSFDQMEETQYF. CDR3 in DNA: TGTGCCAGCAGTTTCGACCAAATGGAGGAGACCCAGTACTTC.

The genes are TRBV9 and TRBJ1-1; D may be TRBD1 (5 bases). V was shortened by 0 bases and J by 3 bases, with 9 bases between the two germline ends. CDR3 length equals 14 residues. The V gene's germline CDR1 is SGDLS and CDR2 YYNGEE. The CDR3 bases are TGTGCCAGCAGCGTAGGACAGTTGGACACTGAAGCTTTCTTT. Encoded protein: CASSVGQLDTEAFF.

J is TRBJ1-2 and V is TRBV5-6, with a possible D match to TRBD1 (6 bases). In germline, CDR1 is SGHDT, CDR2 YYEEEE. With 0 bases removed from V and 4 bases from J, the gap between germline ends came to 10 bases. The CDR3 loop spans 14 amino acids. The CDR3 sequence: CASSLEGGIYGYTF. The CDR3 nucleotides read TGTGCCAGCAGCTTGGAAGGGGGGATCTATGGCTACACCTTC.

Regarding this clone: Relative to the germline gene, one junction end is altered; a read error may explain this. CDR3: CASSPGLRSPLPSF. CDR3 nucleotide sequence: TGTGCCAGCAGCCCGGGACTACGAAGCCCACTTCCCTCATTC. This chain links TRBV6-5 with TRBJ2-7, with 7 bases identical to TRBD2. The length of the CDR3 is 14 residues. Germline V gives CDR1 MNHEY, CDR2 SVGAGI.

This chain joins TRBV4-3 and TRBJ2-1; D not certain. The CDR3 is 16 amino acids. The V end was cut by 1 base, the J end by 0 bases, with 10 bases between. Per germline, CDR1 LGHNA and CDR2 YSLEER. The CDR3 nucleotides are TGCGCCAGCAGCCAAGGGATACCTAGCTCCTACAATGAGCAGTTCTTC. It yields the protein CASSQGIPSSYNEQFF.

This chain connects TRBV9 to TRBJ2-2; D not resolved. The CDR3 has 15 residues. The V gene lost 0 bases and the J gene lost 1 base, with 7 bases spanning the gap. CDR1 is SGDLS and CDR2 is YYNGEE in the germline V gene. Here the CDR3 DNA reads TGTGCCAGCAGCGTAGGGGATCGGAACACCGGGGAGCTGTTTTTT. Its translation is CASSVGDRNTGELFF.

The V call is TRBV11-2, the J call TRBJ2-7; D might be TRBD2 (5 bases). The germline gives CDR1 SGHAT, CDR2 FQNNGV. The germline V and J ends were trimmed by 3 bases and 5 bases, with 5 bases remaining between them. This CDR3 contains 11 residues. The CDR3 sequence: CASSFGDEQYF. DNA of the CDR3: TGTGCCAGCAGCTTCGGGGACGAGCAGTACTTC.

The rearrangement links TRBV9 to TRBJ2-1, with D maybe TRBD2 (6 bases). Trimming removed 4 bases at V and 0 bases at J, with 11 bases between. CDR3 size: 15 residues. The germline V gene encodes CDR1 SGDLS and CDR2 YYNGEE. The CDR3 spells CASSYIADSYNEQFF. For the CDR3, the DNA is TGTGCCAGCAGCTACATAGCGGACTCCTACAATGAGCAGTTCTTC.